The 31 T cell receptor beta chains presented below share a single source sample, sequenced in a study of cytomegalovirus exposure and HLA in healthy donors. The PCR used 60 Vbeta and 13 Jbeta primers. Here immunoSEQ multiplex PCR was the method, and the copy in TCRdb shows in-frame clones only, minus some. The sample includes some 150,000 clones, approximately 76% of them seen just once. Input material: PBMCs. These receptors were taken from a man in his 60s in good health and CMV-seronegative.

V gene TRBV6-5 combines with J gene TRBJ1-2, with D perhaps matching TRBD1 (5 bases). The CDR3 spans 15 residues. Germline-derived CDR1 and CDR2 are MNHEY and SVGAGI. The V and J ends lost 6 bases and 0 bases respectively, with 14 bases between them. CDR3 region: CASRPPDRANYGYTF. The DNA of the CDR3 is TGTGCCAGCAGGCCCCCCGACAGAGCTAACTATGGCTACACCTTC.

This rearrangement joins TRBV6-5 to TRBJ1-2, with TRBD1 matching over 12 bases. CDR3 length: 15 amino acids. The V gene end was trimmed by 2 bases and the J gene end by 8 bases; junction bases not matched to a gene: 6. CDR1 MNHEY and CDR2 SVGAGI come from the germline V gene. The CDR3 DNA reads TGTGCCAGCAGTTACGGGACAGGGGGCGTTTCAGGCTACACCTTC. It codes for CASSYGTGGVSGYTF.

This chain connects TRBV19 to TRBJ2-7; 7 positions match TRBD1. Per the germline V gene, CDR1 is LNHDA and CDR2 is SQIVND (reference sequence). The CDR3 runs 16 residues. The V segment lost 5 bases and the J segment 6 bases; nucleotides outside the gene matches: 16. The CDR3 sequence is CASSPGQVGARGEQYF. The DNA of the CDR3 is TGTGCCAGTAGTCCAGGACAGGTAGGAGCTCGGGGCGAGCAGTACTTC.

CDR3 sequence (DNA): TGTGCCAGCAGCTTGGTGGGACTCATACAAGAGACCCAGTACTTC. Protein: CASSLVGLIQETQYF. V gene TRBV5-4 combines with J gene TRBJ2-5, with D maybe TRBD2 (6 bases). The CDR3 is made up of 15 amino acids. Trimming took 0 bases from V and 2 from J, leaving 11 bases between them. CDR1 is SGHNT, CDR2 YYREEE, per germline (reference sequence).

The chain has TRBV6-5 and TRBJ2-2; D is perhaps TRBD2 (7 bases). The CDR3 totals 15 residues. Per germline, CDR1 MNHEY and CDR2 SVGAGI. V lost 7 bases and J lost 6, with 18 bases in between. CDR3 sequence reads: CASNSEGGAAGELFF. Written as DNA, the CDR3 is TGTGCCAGCAACTCCGAGGGGGGGGCCGCCGGGGAGCTGTTTTTT.

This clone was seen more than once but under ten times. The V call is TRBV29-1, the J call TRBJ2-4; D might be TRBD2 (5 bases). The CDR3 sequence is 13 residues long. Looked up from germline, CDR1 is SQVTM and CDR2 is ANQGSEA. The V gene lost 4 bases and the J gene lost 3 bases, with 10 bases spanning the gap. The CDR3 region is CSVAGVVKNIQYF. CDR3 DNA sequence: TGCAGCGTTGCCGGGGTAGTCAAAAACATTCAGTACTTC.

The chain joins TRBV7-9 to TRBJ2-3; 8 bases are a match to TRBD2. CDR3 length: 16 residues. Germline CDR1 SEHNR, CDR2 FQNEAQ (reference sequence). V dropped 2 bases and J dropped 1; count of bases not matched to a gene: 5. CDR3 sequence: CASSLKFGGGTDTQYF. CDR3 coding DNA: TGTGCCAGCAGCTTAAAATTCGGGGGGGGCACAGATACGCAGTATTTT.

The CDR3 coding sequence is TGCGCCAGCAGCAAGGGACAGGAAGAGACCCAGTACTTC. Amino acid sequence: CASSKGQEETQYF. V and J are TRBV5-1 and TRBJ2-5, with 8 bases fitting TRBD1. Germline CDR1 and CDR2: SGHRS and YFSETQ. The trim removed 4 bases at V and 3 bases at J, leaving 2 bases unmatched. There are 13 residues in the CDR3.

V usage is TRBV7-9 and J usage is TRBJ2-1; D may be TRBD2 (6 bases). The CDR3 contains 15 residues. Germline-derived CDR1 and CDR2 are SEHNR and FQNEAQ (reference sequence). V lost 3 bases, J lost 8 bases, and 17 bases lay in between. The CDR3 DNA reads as TGTGCCAGCAGCTTTGGGGGGAGCCAGTTTGATGAGCAGTTCTTC. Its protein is CASSFGGSQFDEQFF.

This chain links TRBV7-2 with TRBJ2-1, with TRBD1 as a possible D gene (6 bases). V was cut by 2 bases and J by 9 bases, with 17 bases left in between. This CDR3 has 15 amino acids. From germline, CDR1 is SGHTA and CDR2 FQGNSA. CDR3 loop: CASSLRVSIGGEQFF. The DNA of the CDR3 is TGTGCCAGCAGCTTAAGAGTCTCAATAGGGGGTGAGCAGTTCTTC.

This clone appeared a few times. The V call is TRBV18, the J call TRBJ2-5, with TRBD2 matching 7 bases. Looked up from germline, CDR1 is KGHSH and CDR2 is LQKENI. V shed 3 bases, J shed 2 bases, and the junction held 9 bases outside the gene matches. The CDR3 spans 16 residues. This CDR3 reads CASSPQRRAGQETQYF. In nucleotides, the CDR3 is TGTGCCAGCTCACCCCAAAGGAGAGCGGGACAAGAGACCCAGTACTTC.

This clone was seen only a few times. The CDR3 bases are TGTGCCAGTAGTGCAATGGTAGCGGGGGGCACAGATACGCAGTATTTT. Translated: CASSAMVAGGTDTQYF. The chain employs TRBV19 and TRBJ2-3; 9 bases are shared with TRBD2. This CDR3 comprises 16 residues. Germline V gene data show CDR1 as LNHDA and CDR2 as SQIVND (reference sequence). After removal of 5 bases from V and 1 base from J, the junction contained 7 bases not matched to a gene.

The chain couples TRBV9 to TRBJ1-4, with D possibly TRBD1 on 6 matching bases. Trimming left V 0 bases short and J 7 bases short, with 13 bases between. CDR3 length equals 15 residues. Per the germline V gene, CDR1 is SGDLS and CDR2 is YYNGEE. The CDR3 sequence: CASSVGGQGIEKLFF. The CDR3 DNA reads TGTGCCAGCAGCGTAGGAGGGCAGGGGATTGAAAAACTGTTTTTT.

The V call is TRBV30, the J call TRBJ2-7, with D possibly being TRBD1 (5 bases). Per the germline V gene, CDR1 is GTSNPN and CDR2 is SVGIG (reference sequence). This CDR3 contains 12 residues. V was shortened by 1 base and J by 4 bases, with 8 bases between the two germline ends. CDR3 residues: CAWSGQGYEQYF. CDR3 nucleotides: TGTGCCTGGAGTGGGCAGGGTTACGAGCAGTACTTC. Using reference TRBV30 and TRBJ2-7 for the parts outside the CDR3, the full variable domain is SQTIHQWPATLVQPVGSPLSLECTVEGTSNPNLYWYRQAAGRGLQLLFYSVGIGQISSEVPQNLSASRPQDRQFILSSKKLLLSDSGFYLCAWSGQGYEQYFGPGTRLTVT.

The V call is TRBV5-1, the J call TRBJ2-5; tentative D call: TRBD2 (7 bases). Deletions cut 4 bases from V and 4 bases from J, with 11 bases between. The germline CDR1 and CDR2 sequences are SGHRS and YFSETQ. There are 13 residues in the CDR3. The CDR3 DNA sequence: TGCGCCAGCAGCAGGGGGGGCGGAGAGACCCAGTACTTC. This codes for CASSRGGGETQYF.

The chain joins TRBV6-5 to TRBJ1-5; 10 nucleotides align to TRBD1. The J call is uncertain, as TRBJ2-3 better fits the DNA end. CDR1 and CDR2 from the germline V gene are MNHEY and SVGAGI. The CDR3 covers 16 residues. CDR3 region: CASSYSKGQGNQPQYF. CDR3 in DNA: TGTGCCAGCAGTTACTCGAAGGGACAGGGGAATCAGCCCCAGTATTTT.

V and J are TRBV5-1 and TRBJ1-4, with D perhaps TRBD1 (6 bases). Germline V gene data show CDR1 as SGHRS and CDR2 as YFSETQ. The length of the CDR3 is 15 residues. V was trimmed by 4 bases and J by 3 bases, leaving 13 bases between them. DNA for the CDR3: TGCGCCAGCAGCGACGGACAGAGCTCTAATGAAAAACTGTTTTTT. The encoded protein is CASSDGQSSNEKLFF.

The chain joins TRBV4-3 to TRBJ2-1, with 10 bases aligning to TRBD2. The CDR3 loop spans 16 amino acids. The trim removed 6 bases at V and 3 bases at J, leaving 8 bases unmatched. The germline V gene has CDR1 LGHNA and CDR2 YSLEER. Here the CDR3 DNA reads TGCGCCAGCAGTCAAACGGGGACTAGCGTCTACAATGAGCAGTTCTTC. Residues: CASSQTGTSVYNEQFF.

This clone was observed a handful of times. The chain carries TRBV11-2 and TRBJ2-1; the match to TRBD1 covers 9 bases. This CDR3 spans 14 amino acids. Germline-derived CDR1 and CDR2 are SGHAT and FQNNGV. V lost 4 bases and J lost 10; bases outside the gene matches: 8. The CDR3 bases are TGTGCCAGCAGCTCACAGGGGGCGGGGGTCGAGCAGTTCTTC. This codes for CASSSQGAGVEQFF.

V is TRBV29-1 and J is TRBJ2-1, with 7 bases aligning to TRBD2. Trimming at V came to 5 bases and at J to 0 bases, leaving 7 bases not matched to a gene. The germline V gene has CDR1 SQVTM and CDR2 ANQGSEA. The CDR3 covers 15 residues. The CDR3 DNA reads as TGCAGCGTTTTGGCTAGCGGAGCCTCCTACAATGAGCAGTTCTTC. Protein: CSVLASGASYNEQFF.

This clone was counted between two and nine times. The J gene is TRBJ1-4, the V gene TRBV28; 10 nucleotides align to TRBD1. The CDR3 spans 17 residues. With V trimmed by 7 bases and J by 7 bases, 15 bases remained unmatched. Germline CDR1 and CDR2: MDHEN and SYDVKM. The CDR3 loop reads CASTQGGTGDLSEKLFF. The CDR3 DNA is TGTGCCAGCACTCAAGGTGGGACAGGGGACTTGAGTGAAAAACTGTTTTTT.

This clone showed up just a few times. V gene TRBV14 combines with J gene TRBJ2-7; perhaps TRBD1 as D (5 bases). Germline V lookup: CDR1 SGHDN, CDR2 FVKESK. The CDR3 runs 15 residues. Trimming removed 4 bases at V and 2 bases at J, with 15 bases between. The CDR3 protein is CASSPVAGAPYEQYF. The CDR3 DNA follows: TGTGCCAGCAGCCCCGTGGCTGGGGCCCCCTACGAGCAGTACTTC.

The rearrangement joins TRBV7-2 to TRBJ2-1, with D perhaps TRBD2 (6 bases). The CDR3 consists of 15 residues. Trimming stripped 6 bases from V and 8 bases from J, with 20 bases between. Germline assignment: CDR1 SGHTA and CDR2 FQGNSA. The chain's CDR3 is CASRSRRGESDEQFF. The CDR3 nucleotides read TGTGCCAGCAGGTCCCGGCGGGGTGAGTCCGATGAGCAGTTCTTC.

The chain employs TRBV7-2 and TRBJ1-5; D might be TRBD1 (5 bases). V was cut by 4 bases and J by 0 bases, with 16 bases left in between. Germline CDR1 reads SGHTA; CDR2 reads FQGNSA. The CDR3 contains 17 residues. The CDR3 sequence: CASSSRGGFYSNQPQHF. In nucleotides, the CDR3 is TGTGCCAGCAGCTCCCGGGGGGGATTCTATAGCAATCAGCCCCAGCATTTT. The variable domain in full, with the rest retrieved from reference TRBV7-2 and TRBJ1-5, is GAGVSQSPSNKVTEKGKDVELRCDPISGHTALYWYRQSLGQGLEFLIYFQGNSAPDKSGLPSDRFSAERTGGSVSTLTIQRTQQEDSAVYLCASSSRGGFYSNQPQHFGDGTRLSIL.

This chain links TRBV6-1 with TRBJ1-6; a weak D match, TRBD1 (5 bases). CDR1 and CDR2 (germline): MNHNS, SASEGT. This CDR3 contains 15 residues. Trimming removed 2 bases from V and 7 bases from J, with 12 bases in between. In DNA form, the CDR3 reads TGTGCCAGCAGTGAAAGGCAACAGGCCAATTCACCCCTCCACTTT. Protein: CASSERQQANSPLHF.

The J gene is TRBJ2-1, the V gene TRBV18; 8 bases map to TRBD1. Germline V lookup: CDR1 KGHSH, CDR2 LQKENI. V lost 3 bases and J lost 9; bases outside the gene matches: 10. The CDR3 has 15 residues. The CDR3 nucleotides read TGTGCCAGCTCACCCCCGACAGGGGTGGCCGGTGAGCAGTTCTTC. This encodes CASSPPTGVAGEQFF.

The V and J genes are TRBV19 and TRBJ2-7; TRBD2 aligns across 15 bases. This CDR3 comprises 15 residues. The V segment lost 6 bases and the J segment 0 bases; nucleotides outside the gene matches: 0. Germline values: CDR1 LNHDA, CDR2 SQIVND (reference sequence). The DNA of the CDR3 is TGTGCCAGTAGGGGACTAGCGGGAGGCTCCTACGAGCAGTACTTC. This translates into CASRGLAGGSYEQYF.

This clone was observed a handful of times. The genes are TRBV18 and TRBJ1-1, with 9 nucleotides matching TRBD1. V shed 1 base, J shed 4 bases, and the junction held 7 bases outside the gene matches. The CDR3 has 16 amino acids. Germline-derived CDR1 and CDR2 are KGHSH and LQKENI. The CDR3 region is CASSPQSTGGLTEAFF. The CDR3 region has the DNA TGTGCCAGCTCACCACAGAGTACAGGGGGCCTCACTGAAGCTTTCTTT.

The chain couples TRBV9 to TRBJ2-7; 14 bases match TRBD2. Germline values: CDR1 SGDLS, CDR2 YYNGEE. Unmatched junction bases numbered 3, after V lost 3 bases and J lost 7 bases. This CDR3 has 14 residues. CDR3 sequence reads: CASSEGLAGVEQYF. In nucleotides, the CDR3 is TGTGCCAGCAGCGAGGGACTAGCGGGAGTAGAGCAGTACTTC.

The DNA for the CDR3 is TGTGCCAGCAGCCCCTCGGCAGTCGGGTACGAGCAGTACTTC. It encodes CASSPSAVGYEQYF. The chain uses TRBV13 and TRBJ2-7; D not resolved. Trimming removed 5 bases from V and 4 bases from J, with 15 bases in between. Germline V gene lookup returns CDR1 PRHDT and CDR2 FYEKMQ (reference sequence). The CDR3 extends over 14 amino acids.

The CDR3 DNA follows: TGCGCCAGCAGCTTAACTAGCGGGAGGACACCCTACGAGCAGTACTTC. Its protein is CASSLTSGRTPYEQYF. The chain has TRBV5-1 and TRBJ2-7, with 12 bases aligning to TRBD2. V lost 2 bases, J lost 2 bases, and 5 bases stayed unmatched. The CDR3 spans 16 residues. The germline V gene has CDR1 SGHRS and CDR2 YFSETQ.